This TCR beta chain was observed in a study of T cell responses to AZD1222 COVID-19 vaccine. Notes on the study in general: The study found Spike-specific TCR breadth and depth rose after two AZD1222 doses.

A note on this clone: The antigen remains undetermined.

Germline V gene sequence: CDR1 LNHDA, CDR2 SQIVND (reference sequence). The CDR3 loop spans 16 amino acids. Germline trimming cut 5 bases from V and 3 bases from J; bases unmatched to any gene: 8. The protocol was immunoSEQ multiplex PCR, while the TCRdb copy is restricted to in-frame clones and leaves out a portion. The table shows about 140,000 clones, with more than 85% occurring only once. The receptor comes from an adult who received the AZD1222 COVID-19 vaccine. The material sequenced was peripheral blood, taken 28 days after the second AZD1222 dose. The V gene is TRBV19, the J gene TRBJ2-7; TRBD2 aligns across 12 bases. CDR3 DNA: TGTGCCAGTAGTGCCCTAGCGGGGGGGCTGCTCTACGAGCAGTACTTC. Translated: CASSALAGGLLYEQYF.